The source of this T cell receptor (beta chain) is a study of T cell responses to AZD1222 COVID-19 vaccine. Study-wide results and caveats: Reportedly, nearly half the spike-specific TCRs target unmutated variant regions. Clonal diversity may have been underestimated, and the donors were mostly white British, with more females than males.

Libraries were prepared by immunoSEQ multiplex PCR; TCRdb keeps only in-frame clonotypes and omits some of them. The data show more than 85,000 clones, with about 91% seen just once and more than 6.5% held by the top ten. Germline CDR1 reads DFQATT; CDR2 reads SNEGSKA (reference sequence). The CDR3 is 11 amino acids. Deletions cut 7 bases from V and 5 bases from J, with 11 bases between. A remark on this clone: Antigen: not known.

This TCR derives from an adult in good health. This sample comprised peripheral blood, obtained on day 0 of AZD1222 vaccination. J is TRBJ2-5 and V is TRBV20-1; a weak D match, TRBD1 (6 bases). CDR3: CSVAQGETQYF. Written as DNA, the CDR3 is TGCAGTGTCGCCCAGGGGGAGACCCAGTACTTC.